The 7 T cell receptor beta chains below come from one sample, sequenced in a study of shared clonotypes between healthy human individuals. Method: immunoSEQ multiplex PCR; TCRdb's copy keeps in-frame clones and lacks some. The repertoire holds under 2,000,000 clones, with approximately 94% as singletons. Naive CD8 cells lacked CD45RO, underwent positive selection for CCR7 and left out terminally differentiated effector memory CD45RA+ cells. Sequencing was carried out using naive CD8+ T cells sorted from blood. The receptors come from a man between 18 and 35 years old in good health.

The chain uses TRBV19 and TRBJ1-2, with TRBD1 as a possible D gene (6 bases). The CDR3 extends over 11 amino acids. Trimming took 6 bases from V and 8 from J, leaving 10 bases between them. Per germline, CDR1 LNHDA and CDR2 SQIVND (reference sequence). The CDR3 nucleotides read TGTGCCAGTAGGGAGGGGGTCGGCTACACCTTC. Amino acids: CASREGVGYTF.

This clone has only one observation. The rearrangement links TRBV9 to TRBJ2-3, with TRBD2 identical over 10 bases. The V and J ends lost 0 bases and 5 bases, in that order; junction bases with no gene match: 9. There are 17 residues in the CDR3. Germline CDR1 SGDLS, CDR2 YYNGEE. CDR3 nucleotide sequence: TGTGCCAGCAGCGTAGCCGGTAGCGGGAGGTCCTTAGATACGCAGTATTTT. Translated, it gives CASSVAGSGRSLDTQYF.

The rearrangement uses TRBV7-9 and TRBJ2-1; 7 bases are shared with TRBD2. The CDR3 extends over 15 amino acids. Trimming removed 9 bases from V and 1 base from J; junction bases left unmatched: 9. The germline gives CDR1 SEHNR, CDR2 FQNEAQ (reference sequence). CDR3 sequence (DNA): TGTGCCAGTGCTTCTCGGGAGGTGTCCTACAATGAGCAGTTCTTC. This sequence encodes CASASREVSYNEQFF.

The chain uses TRBV9 and TRBJ2-7, with 9 bases aligning to TRBD1. The CDR3 covers 14 residues. With V trimmed by 4 bases and J by 3 bases, 5 bases remained unmatched. Germline CDR1 reads SGDLS; CDR2 reads YYNGEE. The CDR3 is CASSPGTGIYEQYF. In DNA form, the CDR3 reads TGTGCCAGCAGCCCCGGGACAGGGATCTACGAGCAGTACTTC.

The V call is TRBV4-1, the J call TRBJ1-5, with 10 bases aligning to TRBD1. Trimming at V came to 0 bases and at J to 9 bases, leaving 2 bases not matched to a gene. CDR1 and CDR2 (germline): MGHRA, YSYEKL. This CDR3 spans 14 amino acids. CDR3 loop: CASSQEGQGVPQHF. CDR3 DNA: TGCGCCAGCAGCCAAGAAGGACAGGGGGTGCCCCAGCATTTT.

V is TRBV7-2 and J is TRBJ2-2; D perhaps matches TRBD1 (6 bases). The V gene's germline CDR1 is SGHTA and CDR2 FQGNSA. The CDR3 contains 15 residues. V lost 5 bases, J lost 4 bases, and 14 bases lay in between. The CDR3 region is CASSPDSSVTGELFF. CDR3 nucleotides: TGTGCCAGCAGCCCGGACAGTTCGGTCACCGGGGAGCTGTTTTTT. The whole variable domain, remainder taken from reference TRBV7-2 and TRBJ2-2, is GAGVSQSPSNKVTEKGKDVELRCDPISGHTALYWYRQSLGQGLEFLIYFQGNSAPDKSGLPSDRFSAERTGGSVSTLTIQRTQQEDSAVYLCASSPDSSVTGELFFGEGSRLTVL.

The chain recombines TRBV28 with TRBJ1-3; tentatively, D is TRBD1 (5 bases). This CDR3 has 11 residues. Trimming left V 7 bases short and J 7 bases short, with 8 bases between. CDR1 and CDR2 from the germline V gene are MDHEN and SYDVKM. This CDR3 reads CASNWGNTIYF. As DNA, the CDR3 is TGTGCCAGCAACTGGGGGAACACCATATATTTT.